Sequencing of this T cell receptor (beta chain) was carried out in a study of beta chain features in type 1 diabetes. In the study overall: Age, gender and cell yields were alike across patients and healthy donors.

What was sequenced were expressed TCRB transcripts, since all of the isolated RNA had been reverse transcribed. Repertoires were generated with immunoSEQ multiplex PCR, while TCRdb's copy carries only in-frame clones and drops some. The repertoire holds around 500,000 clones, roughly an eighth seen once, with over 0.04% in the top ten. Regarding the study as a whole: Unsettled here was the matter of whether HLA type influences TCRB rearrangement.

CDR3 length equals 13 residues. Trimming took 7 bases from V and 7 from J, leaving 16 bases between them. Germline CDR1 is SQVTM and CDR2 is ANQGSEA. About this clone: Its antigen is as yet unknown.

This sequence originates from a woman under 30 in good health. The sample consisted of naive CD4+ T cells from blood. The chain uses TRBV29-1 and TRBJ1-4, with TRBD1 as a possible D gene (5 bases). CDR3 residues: CSALRAQSEKLFF. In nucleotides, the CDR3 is TGCAGCGCCCTCAGGGCCCAGAGTGAAAAACTGTTTTTT.